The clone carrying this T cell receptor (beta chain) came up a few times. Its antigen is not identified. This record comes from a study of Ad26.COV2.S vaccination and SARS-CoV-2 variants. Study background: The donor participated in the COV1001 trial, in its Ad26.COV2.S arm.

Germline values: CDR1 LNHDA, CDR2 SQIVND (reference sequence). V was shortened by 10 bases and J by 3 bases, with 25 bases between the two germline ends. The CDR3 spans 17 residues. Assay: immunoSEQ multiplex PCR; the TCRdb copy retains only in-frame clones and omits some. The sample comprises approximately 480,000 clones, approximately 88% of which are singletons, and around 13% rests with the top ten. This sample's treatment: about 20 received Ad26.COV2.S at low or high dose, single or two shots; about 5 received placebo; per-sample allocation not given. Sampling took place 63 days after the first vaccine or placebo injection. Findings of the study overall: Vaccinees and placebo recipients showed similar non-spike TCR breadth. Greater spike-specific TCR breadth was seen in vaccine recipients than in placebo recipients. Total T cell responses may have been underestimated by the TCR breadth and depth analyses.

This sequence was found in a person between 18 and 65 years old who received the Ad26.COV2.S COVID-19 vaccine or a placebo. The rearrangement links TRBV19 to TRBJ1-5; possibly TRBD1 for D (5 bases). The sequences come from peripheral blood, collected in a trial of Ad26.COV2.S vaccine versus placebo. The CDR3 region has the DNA TGTGCCACCAAGGGACCCAAGCAGGGAGCACACAATCAGCCCCAGCATTTT. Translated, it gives CATKGPKQGAHNQPQHF.